Described below is a single TCR beta chain sequence and its context. Antigen unknown. Both TCR beta VDJ combination and CDR3 sequence profiling were carried out. Genomic DNA was the template for this profiling. TCRdb re-analysed the reads in MiXCR, keeping a single row per CDR3 protein. The sample holds 150,000 to 200,000 distinct CDR3 sequences, more than 45% seen once. This entry comes from a study of CD8+CD57+ T cells in acquired aplastic anemia. Study details: Sorted CD4+ and CD8+ cells yielded roughly 3.1 ug of DNA on average. Study outcomes and limitations: In common between the patients and the controls were some 28 CD8+ CDR3 sequences.

Losses at the gene ends were 3 bases for V and 2 bases for J; bases not matched to a gene: 17. Germline assignment: CDR1 DFQATT and CDR2 SNEGSKA (reference sequence). The CDR3 contains 19 residues. It was patients with CD8+CD57+ cell expansion by flow cytometry who were chosen for sequencing. Receipt of therapy had not occurred in any patient by the time of blood sampling. This TCR derives from a human donor with aplastic anemia. The rearrangement joins TRBV20-1 to TRBJ2-1, with 9 bases fitting TRBD1. The sample comprised sorted CD4+, CD8+, or CD8+CD57+ T cells (not recorded which) from PBMCs. The CDR3 sequence is CSASVDRGGFGRTYNEQFF. As DNA, the CDR3 is TGCAGTGCTAGTGTGGACAGGGGAGGTTTCGGGCGGACCTACAATGAGCAGTTCTTC.